Listed below are T cell receptor beta chains from one sample, sequenced in a study of shared clonotypes between healthy human individuals. Produced via immunoSEQ multiplex PCR; TCRdb's table is partial and in-frame only. The sample consists of about 2.5 million clones, around 90% of them appearing once. The material sequenced was naive CD4+ T cells from PBMCs. The source is a man younger than 35 in good health. Some clones in this sample may be carry-over from other donors' samples. The CDR3 runs from the conserved cysteine through the conserved F or W. Each record gives: V gene, D gene, J gene, clone size, CDR3 DNA, CDR3 protein. A D gene is named only where the DNA matches it firmly. Only some rows state a clone size, as once, few, many or a class for expanded clones.

V gene: TRBV29-1
D gene: TRBD2
J gene: TRBJ2-3
clone size: once
CDR3 DNA: TGCAGCGTTAACCGAGGACTAGCGGGAGTGGTGGATACGCAGTATTTT
CDR3 protein: CSVNRGLAGVVDTQYF

V gene: TRBV5-8
D gene: TRBD1
J gene: TRBJ1-4
clone size: -
CDR3 DNA: TGTGCCAGCAGCCAAGGACAGGGTCATAATGAAAAACTGTTTTTT
CDR3 protein: CASSQGQGHNEKLFF

V gene: TRBV5-1
D gene: -
J gene: TRBJ2-5
clone size: -
CDR3 DNA: TGCGCCAGCAGCTTGGTTATACAGACCCTGTACCAAGAGACCCAGTACTTC
CDR3 protein: CASSLVIQTLYQETQYF

V gene: TRBV9
D gene: -
J gene: TRBJ1-1
clone size: -
CDR3 DNA: TGTGCCAGCGGCTCAGGGAGGGACACTGAAGCTTTCTTT
CDR3 protein: CASGSGRDTEAFF

V gene: TRBV9
D gene: -
J gene: TRBJ2-3
clone size: -
CDR3 DNA: TGTGCCAGCAGCGTCCTTGGGGGACTTACAGATACGCAGTATTTT
CDR3 protein: CASSVLGGLTDTQYF

V gene: TRBV18
D gene: -
J gene: TRBJ2-7
clone size: -
CDR3 DNA: TGTGCCAGCTCACCCGCCCACGTCAAAGAGTACGAGCAGTACTTC
CDR3 protein: CASSPAHVKEYEQYF

V gene: TRBV5-1
D gene: -
J gene: TRBJ1-4
clone size: -
CDR3 DNA: TGCGCCAGCAGCACGGAGCGAAACAATGAAAAACTGTTTTTT
CDR3 protein: CASSTERNNEKLFF

V gene: TRBV11-2
D gene: -
J gene: TRBJ1-1
clone size: -
CDR3 DNA: TGTGCCTCTGGGGAGCTGATCGCTTTCTTT
CDR3 protein: CASGELIAFF

V gene: TRBV19
D gene: -
J gene: TRBJ1-5
clone size: -
CDR3 DNA: TGTGCCAGTAGGCTGGCTAGCAATCAGCCCCAGCATTTT
CDR3 protein: CASRLASNQPQHF

V gene: TRBV11-2
D gene: TRBD1
J gene: TRBJ1-2
clone size: -
CDR3 DNA: TGTGCCAGCAGCTCACGTCGGACAGGGGGCTATGGCTACACCTTC
CDR3 protein: CASSSRRTGGYGYTF

V gene: TRBV6-4
D gene: TRBD1
J gene: TRBJ2-7
clone size: -
CDR3 DNA: TGTGCCAGCAGCCAGGGGGTAGCCTACGAGCAGTACTTC
CDR3 protein: CASSQGVAYEQYF

V gene: TRBV5-1
D gene: -
J gene: TRBJ2-3
clone size: -
CDR3 DNA: TGCGCCAGCAGCGGGGGGGCAGGCACAGATACGCAGTATTTT
CDR3 protein: CASSGGAGTDTQYF

V gene: TRBV7-2
D gene: -
J gene: TRBJ1-2
clone size: -
CDR3 DNA: TGTGCCAGCAGCCCCGGGAGCCTCTATGGCTACACCTTC
CDR3 protein: CASSPGSLYGYTF

V gene: TRBV7-2
D gene: -
J gene: TRBJ1-4
clone size: -
CDR3 DNA: TGTGCCAGCAGCCCTCCGGGACGGTTGGTGGAACTGTTTTTT
CDR3 protein: CASSPPGRLVELFF

V gene: TRBV28
D gene: -
J gene: TRBJ2-7
clone size: -
CDR3 DNA: TGTGCCAGCAGTTTACTTCGGAGCGAGCAGTACTTC
CDR3 protein: CASSLLRSEQYF

V gene: TRBV27
D gene: TRBD1
J gene: TRBJ2-5
clone size: -
CDR3 DNA: TGTGCCAGCAGTGACTGGGACAGGGGGCAAGAGACCCAGTACTTC
CDR3 protein: CASSDWDRGQETQYF

V gene: TRBV6-5
D gene: TRBD1
J gene: TRBJ1-1
clone size: -
CDR3 DNA: TGTGCCAGCAGAGAAGGGGGCAGGGCTTTCTTT
CDR3 protein: CASREGGRAFF

V gene: TRBV5-8
D gene: -
J gene: TRBJ2-1
clone size: -
CDR3 DNA: TGTGCCAGCAGTCTCCAGGGAACCTACAATGAGCAGTTCTTC
CDR3 protein: CASSLQGTYNEQFF

V gene: TRBV7-2
D gene: -
J gene: TRBJ2-4
clone size: -
CDR3 DNA: TGTGCCAGCAGCTTGGTTCTAGCCAAAAACATTCAGTACTTC
CDR3 protein: CASSLVLAKNIQYF

V gene: TRBV5-4
D gene: TRBD2
J gene: TRBJ2-1
clone size: once
CDR3 DNA: TGTGCCAGCAGCCGGACTAGCAGCTACAATGAGCAGTTCTTC
CDR3 protein: CASSRTSSYNEQFF

V gene: TRBV5-1
D gene: -
J gene: TRBJ2-5
clone size: -
CDR3 DNA: TGCGCCAGCAGCGCAGAGGGGGGGCAGGTCGGCGAGACCCAGTACTTC
CDR3 protein: CASSAEGGQVGETQYF

V gene: TRBV7-9
D gene: -
J gene: TRBJ1-1
clone size: -
CDR3 DNA: TGTGCCAGCAGCTCCACCAGAGACGGGGCTGAAGCTTTCTTT
CDR3 protein: CASSSTRDGAEAFF

V gene: TRBV7-2
D gene: -
J gene: TRBJ1-2
clone size: once
CDR3 DNA: TGTGCCAGCAGCTTAGGGGGTCTGGGGGAGGCTGGCTACACCTTC
CDR3 protein: CASSLGGLGEAGYTF

V gene: TRBV27
D gene: -
J gene: TRBJ2-5
clone size: -
CDR3 DNA: TGTGCCAGCAGTTTATCGGAGCTCCGCGAGACCCAGTACTTC
CDR3 protein: CASSLSELRETQYF

V gene: TRBV6-5
D gene: TRBD2
J gene: TRBJ2-1
clone size: once
CDR3 DNA: TGTGCCAGCAGTACTAGCGGGAGGGTCAATGAGCAGTTCTTC
CDR3 protein: CASSTSGRVNEQFF

V gene: TRBV28
D gene: TRBD1
J gene: TRBJ1-6
clone size: -
CDR3 DNA: TGTGCCAGCGGGACAGGGGGCGACTCACCCCTCCACTTT
CDR3 protein: CASGTGGDSPLHF

V gene: TRBV30
D gene: TRBD1
J gene: TRBJ1-1
clone size: -
CDR3 DNA: TGTGCCTGGCAGAGGCAGGGGGCGACTGAAGCTTTCTTT
CDR3 protein: CAWQRQGATEAFF

V gene: TRBV7-8
D gene: TRBD2
J gene: TRBJ2-1
clone size: -
CDR3 DNA: TGTGCCAGCAGCTTCCGGAGGGAGGGCCCTGCGTATAATGAGCAGTTCTTC
CDR3 protein: CASSFRREGPAYNEQFF

V gene: TRBV9
D gene: -
J gene: TRBJ2-1
clone size: once
CDR3 DNA: TGTGCCAGCAGCGTAGGACTAGACGCCTACAATGAGCAGTTCTTC
CDR3 protein: CASSVGLDAYNEQFF

V gene: TRBV27
D gene: -
J gene: TRBJ1-3
clone size: -
CDR3 DNA: TGTGCCAGCAGCAAATATGGCCGGACCTCTGGAAACACCATATATTTT
CDR3 protein: CASSKYGRTSGNTIYF

V gene: TRBV30
D gene: -
J gene: TRBJ2-1
clone size: -
CDR3 DNA: TGTGCCTGGAGTGTCCGGGAGCTTATAAGGAATGAGCAGTTCTTC
CDR3 protein: CAWSVRELIRNEQFF

V gene: TRBV27
D gene: -
J gene: TRBJ2-4
clone size: -
CDR3 DNA: TGTGCCAGCAGTTTTGGCTCGGTAGCCAAAAACATTCAGTACTTC
CDR3 protein: CASSFGSVAKNIQYF

V gene: TRBV7-3
D gene: TRBD2
J gene: TRBJ2-1
clone size: -
CDR3 DNA: TGTGCCAGCAGCTCTTTAGCGGGAGGGATCAATGAGCAGTTCTTC
CDR3 protein: CASSSLAGGINEQFF

V gene: TRBV7-9
D gene: -
J gene: TRBJ2-4
clone size: -
CDR3 DNA: TGTGCCAGCAGCCCCGGGTGGTCAGGGGCCAAAAACATTCAGTACTTC
CDR3 protein: CASSPGWSGAKNIQYF

V gene: TRBV5-1
D gene: -
J gene: TRBJ2-5
clone size: -
CDR3 DNA: TGCGCCAGCAGCTTGGAACTCGTAGGGACCCAGTACTTC
CDR3 protein: CASSLELVGTQYF

V gene: TRBV18
D gene: -
J gene: TRBJ2-3
clone size: -
CDR3 DNA: TGTGCCAGCTCACCCCTCCTAGCTCCGACAGATACGCAGTATTTT
CDR3 protein: CASSPLLAPTDTQYF

V gene: TRBV11-1
D gene: TRBD2
J gene: TRBJ2-7
clone size: -
CDR3 DNA: TGTGCCAGCAGCTTGGGGGGGACTAGCGGCTACGAGCAGTACTTC
CDR3 protein: CASSLGGTSGYEQYF

V gene: TRBV6-5
D gene: -
J gene: TRBJ1-4
clone size: -
CDR3 DNA: TGTGCCAGCAGCATCAAAGGAACTAATGAAAAACTGTTTTTT
CDR3 protein: CASSIKGTNEKLFF

V gene: TRBV6-5
D gene: -
J gene: TRBJ1-4
clone size: -
CDR3 DNA: TGTGCCAGCAGGACCGGGGCCTATCCAGAAAAACTGTTTTTT
CDR3 protein: CASRTGAYPEKLFF

V gene: TRBV7-6
D gene: TRBD2
J gene: TRBJ2-1
clone size: -
CDR3 DNA: TGTGCCAGCAGCGCTAGCGGGAGGGAGGCCTACAATGAGCAGTTCTTC
CDR3 protein: CASSASGREAYNEQFF

V gene: TRBV18
D gene: -
J gene: TRBJ1-1
clone size: once
CDR3 DNA: TGTGCCAGCTCAAGGGGGGCTATCCCGAACACTGAAGCTTTCTTT
CDR3 protein: CASSRGAIPNTEAFF

V gene: TRBV18
D gene: TRBD2
J gene: TRBJ2-7
clone size: -
CDR3 DNA: TGTGCCAGCTCACCCGGTCTAGCGGGAGGGAACGAGCAGTACTTC
CDR3 protein: CASSPGLAGGNEQYF

V gene: TRBV5-1
D gene: -
J gene: TRBJ1-2
clone size: -
CDR3 DNA: TGCGCCAGCAGCATCGGGACGGTTAACTATGGCTACACCTTC
CDR3 protein: CASSIGTVNYGYTF